This T cell receptor (beta chain) was identified during a study of blood T cell repertoires in COVID-19. Study context: Both acute and convalescent COVID-19 samples were obtained from the United States, Italy and Spain. Sample material is recorded as cDNA or gDNA derived from T cells, B-cell-depleted T cells, or PBMCs.

About this clone itself: Mismatch with germline at one junction end may stem from a read error.

CDR3 length: 13 amino acids. Authors' analysis steps: By means of reference gene primer amplification, nucleated cell counts were estimated. Only in-frame clones appear in the TCRdb table, and some are missing; sequencing was by immunoSEQ multiplex PCR. V, J and clone size derive from that table, while D and trimming were established from the DNA sequence. The sample lists about 250,000 clones, around 82% occurring once. The TCR sequence derives from a man aged 35 to 55 with active or convalescent COVID-19. The gene calls are TRBV12-3 or TRBV12-4 and TRBJ2-7, with no clear D. The sample comprised peripheral blood. This CDR3 reads CASSLGRNYKQYF. The CDR3 nucleotides are TGTGCCAGCAGTTTAGGACGGAACTACAAGCAGTACTTC.